This T cell receptor beta chain derives from a study of Graves' ophthalmopathy and Graves' hyperthyroidism. There are many counts of this clonotype. Its target is unknown. Amplification of the TCR beta CDR3 regions used RNA transcripts (as template). Following a first-round RT-PCR that used HTBI primers, a second-round multiplex PCR was carried out. MiXCR, run by TCRdb on the multiplex PCR reads, gives a single entry per CDR3 protein. Altogether fewer than 650,000 distinct CDR3 sequences are present, about a fifth being singletons, with the ten largest covering approximately 7.7%. Study outcomes and limitations: Blood was where most expanded thyroid clonotypes above 0.001 frequency also turned up.

The CDR3 runs 14 residues. Unmatched junction bases numbered 12, after V lost 6 bases and J lost 7 bases. From germline, CDR1 is DFQATT and CDR2 SNEGSKA (reference sequence). Sequenced input: peripheral blood. The receptor was isolated from a woman aged 18-30 years with stable Graves' hyperthyroidism. Some clones in this sample may be carry-over from other donors' samples. The chain recombines TRBV20-1 with TRBJ2-7, with 10 bases that match TRBD1. The chain's CDR3 is CSANRPGQGGEQYF. Here the CDR3 DNA reads TGCAGTGCCAACAGACCAGGACAGGGGGGTGAGCAGTACTTC.